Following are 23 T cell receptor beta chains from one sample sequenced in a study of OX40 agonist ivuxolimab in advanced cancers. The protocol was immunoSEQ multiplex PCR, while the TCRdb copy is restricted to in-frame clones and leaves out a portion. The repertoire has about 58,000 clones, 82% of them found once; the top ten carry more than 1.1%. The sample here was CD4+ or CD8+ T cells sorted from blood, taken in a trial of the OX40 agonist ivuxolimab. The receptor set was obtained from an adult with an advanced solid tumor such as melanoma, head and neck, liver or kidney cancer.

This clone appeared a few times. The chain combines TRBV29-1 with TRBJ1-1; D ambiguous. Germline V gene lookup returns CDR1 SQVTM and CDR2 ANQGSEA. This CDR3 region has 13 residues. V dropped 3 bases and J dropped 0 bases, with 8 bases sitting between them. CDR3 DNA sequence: TGCAGCGTTGATGCGGTTATGAACACTGAAGCTTTCTTT. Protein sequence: CSVDAVMNTEAFF.

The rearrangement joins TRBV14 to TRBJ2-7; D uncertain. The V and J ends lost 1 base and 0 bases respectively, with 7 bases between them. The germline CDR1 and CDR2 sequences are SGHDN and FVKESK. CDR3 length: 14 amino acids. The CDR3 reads CASSQVPSSYEQYF. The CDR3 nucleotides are TGTGCCAGCAGCCAAGTTCCGAGCTCCTACGAGCAGTACTTC.

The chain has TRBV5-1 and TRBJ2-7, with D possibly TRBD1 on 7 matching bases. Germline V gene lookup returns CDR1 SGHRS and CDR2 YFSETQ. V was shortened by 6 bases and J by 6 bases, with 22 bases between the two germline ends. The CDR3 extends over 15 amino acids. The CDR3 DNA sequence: TGCGCCAGCAAGCTTGGAGGAACAGGGGAGGCCGAGCAGTACTTC. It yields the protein CASKLGGTGEAEQYF.

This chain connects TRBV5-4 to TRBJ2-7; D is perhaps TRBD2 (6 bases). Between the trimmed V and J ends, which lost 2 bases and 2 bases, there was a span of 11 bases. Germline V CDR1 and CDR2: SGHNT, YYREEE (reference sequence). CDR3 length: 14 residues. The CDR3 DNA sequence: TGTGCCAGCAGCTTCCTGGGGGGACCCTACGAGCAGTACTTC. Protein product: CASSFLGGPYEQYF. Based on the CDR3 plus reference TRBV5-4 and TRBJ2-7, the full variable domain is ETGVTQSPTHLIKTRGQQVTLRCSSQSGHNTVSWYQQALGQGPQFIFQYYREEENGRGNFPPRFSGLQFPNYSSELNVNALELDDSALYLCASSFLGGPYEQYFGPGTRLTVT.

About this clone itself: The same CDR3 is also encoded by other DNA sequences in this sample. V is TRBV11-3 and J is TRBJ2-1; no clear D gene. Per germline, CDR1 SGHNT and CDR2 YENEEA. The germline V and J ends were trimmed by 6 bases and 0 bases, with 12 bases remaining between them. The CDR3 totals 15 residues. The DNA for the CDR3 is TGTGCCAGCAGTCATCGTCGGAGCTCCTACAATGAGCAGTTCTTC. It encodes CASSHRRSSYNEQFF.

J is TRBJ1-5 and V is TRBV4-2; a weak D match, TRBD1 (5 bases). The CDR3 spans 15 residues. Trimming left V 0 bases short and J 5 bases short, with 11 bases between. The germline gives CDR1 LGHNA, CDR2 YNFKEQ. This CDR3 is CASSQDNRKDQPQHF. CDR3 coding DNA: TGTGCCAGCAGCCAAGATAACAGGAAGGATCAGCCCCAGCATTTT.

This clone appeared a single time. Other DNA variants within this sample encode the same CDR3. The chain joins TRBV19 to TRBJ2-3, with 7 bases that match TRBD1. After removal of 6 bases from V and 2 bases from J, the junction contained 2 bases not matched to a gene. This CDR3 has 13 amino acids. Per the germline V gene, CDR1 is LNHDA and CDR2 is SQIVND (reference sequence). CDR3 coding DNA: TGTGCCAGTAGGGACAGGTCCACAGATACGCAGTATTTT. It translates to CASRDRSTDTQYF. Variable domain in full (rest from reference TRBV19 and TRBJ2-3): DGGITQSPKYLFRKEGQNVTLSCEQNLNHDAMYWYRQDPGQGLRLIYYSQIVNDFQKGDIAEGYSVSREKKESFPLTVTSAQKNPTAFYLCASRDRSTDTQYFGPGTRLTVL.

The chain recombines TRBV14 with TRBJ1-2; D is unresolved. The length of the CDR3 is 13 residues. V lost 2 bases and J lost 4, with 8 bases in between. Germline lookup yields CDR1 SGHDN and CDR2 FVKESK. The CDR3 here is CASSQLRAYGYTF. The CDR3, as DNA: TGTGCCAGCAGCCAATTAAGGGCCTATGGCTACACCTTC.

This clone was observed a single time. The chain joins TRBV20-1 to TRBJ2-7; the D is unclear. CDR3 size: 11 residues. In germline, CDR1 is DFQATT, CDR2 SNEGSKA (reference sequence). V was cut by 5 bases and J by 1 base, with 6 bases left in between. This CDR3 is CSADHSYEQYF. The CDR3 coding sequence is TGCAGTGCTGACCATTCCTACGAGCAGTACTTC.

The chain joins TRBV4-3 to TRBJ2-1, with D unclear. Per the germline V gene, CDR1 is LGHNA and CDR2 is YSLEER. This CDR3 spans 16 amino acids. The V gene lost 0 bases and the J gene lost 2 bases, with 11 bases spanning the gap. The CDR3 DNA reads TGCGCCAGCAGCCAAGATCAGTACGGAGCCTACAATGAGCAGTTCTTC. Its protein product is CASSQDQYGAYNEQFF.

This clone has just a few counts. The CDR3 sequence is CASSPLPSNQPQHF. The CDR3 DNA reads TGTGCCAGCTCACCACTACCTAGCAATCAGCCCCAGCATTTT. The chain couples TRBV18 to TRBJ1-5; D gene uncertain. V was shortened by 1 base and J by 0 bases, with 4 bases between the two germline ends. Germline CDR1 is KGHSH and CDR2 is LQKENI. This CDR3 comprises 14 residues.

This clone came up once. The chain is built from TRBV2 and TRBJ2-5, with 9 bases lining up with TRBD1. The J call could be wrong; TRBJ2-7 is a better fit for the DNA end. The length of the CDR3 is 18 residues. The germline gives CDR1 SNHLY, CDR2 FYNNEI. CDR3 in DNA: TGTGCCAGCAGTGGGGGGACAGGGTTCGCTTCTAGCTCCTACGAGCAGTACTTC. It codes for CASSGGTGFASSSYEQYF.

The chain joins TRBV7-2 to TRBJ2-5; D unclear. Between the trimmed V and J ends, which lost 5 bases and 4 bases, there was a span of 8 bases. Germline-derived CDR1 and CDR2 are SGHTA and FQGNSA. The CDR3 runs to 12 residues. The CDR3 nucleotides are TGTGCCAGCAGCCGGACGCGAGAGACCCAGTACTTC. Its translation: CASSRTRETQYF.

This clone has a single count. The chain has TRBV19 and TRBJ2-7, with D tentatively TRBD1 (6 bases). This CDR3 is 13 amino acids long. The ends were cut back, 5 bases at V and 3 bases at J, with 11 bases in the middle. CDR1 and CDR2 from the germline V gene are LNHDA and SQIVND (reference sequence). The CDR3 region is CASSGQSVYEQYF. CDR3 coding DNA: TGTGCCAGTAGTGGACAGTCAGTCTACGAGCAGTACTTC. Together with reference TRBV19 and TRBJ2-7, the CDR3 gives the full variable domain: DGGITQSPKYLFRKEGQNVTLSCEQNLNHDAMYWYRQDPGQGLRLIYYSQIVNDFQKGDIAEGYSVSREKKESFPLTVTSAQKNPTAFYLCASSGQSVYEQYFGPGTRLTVT.

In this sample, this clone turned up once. The CDR3 spells CASSGTRDTEAFF. CDR3 in DNA: TGTGCCAGTAGTGGGACTCGAGACACTGAAGCTTTCTTT. J is TRBJ1-1 and V is TRBV19; a weak D match, TRBD1 (5 bases). This CDR3 is 13 amino acids long. In germline, CDR1 is LNHDA, CDR2 SQIVND (reference sequence). V lost 5 bases to trimming and J lost 3 bases, with 10 bases between them.

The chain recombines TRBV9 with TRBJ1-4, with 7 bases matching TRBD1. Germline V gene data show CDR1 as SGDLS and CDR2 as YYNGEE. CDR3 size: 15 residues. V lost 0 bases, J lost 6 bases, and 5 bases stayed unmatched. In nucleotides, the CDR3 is TGTGCCAGCAGCGTAGGGGACAGCGACCATGAAAAACTGTTTTTT. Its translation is CASSVGDSDHEKLFF.

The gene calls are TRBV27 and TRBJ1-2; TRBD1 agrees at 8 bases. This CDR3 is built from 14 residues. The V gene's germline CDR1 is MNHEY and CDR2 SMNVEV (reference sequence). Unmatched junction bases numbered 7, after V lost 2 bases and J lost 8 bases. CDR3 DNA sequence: TGTGCCAGCAGTTTAGCGCAGGGGGCGGGAGGCTACACCTTC. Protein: CASSLAQGAGGYTF.

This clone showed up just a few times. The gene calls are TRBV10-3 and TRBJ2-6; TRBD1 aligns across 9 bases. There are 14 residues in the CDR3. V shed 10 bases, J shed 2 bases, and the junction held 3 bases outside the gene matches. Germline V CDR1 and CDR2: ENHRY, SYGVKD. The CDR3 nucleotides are TGTGCCACACAGGGGGCCGCTGGGGCCAACGTCCTGACTTTC. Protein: CATQGAAGANVLTF.

As DNA, the CDR3 is TGTGCCAGCAGTACATCCGGGGCACCTAATGCGGAGCAGTACTTC. It encodes CASSTSGAPNAEQYF. The chain links TRBV6-6 to TRBJ2-7; either TRBD1 or TRBD2 may supply D (5 bases each). Trimming removed 5 bases from V and 7 bases from J, with 21 bases in between. The CDR3 is 15 residues long. The germline CDR1 and CDR2 sequences are MNHNY and SVGAGI (reference sequence).

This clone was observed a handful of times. Written as DNA, the CDR3 is TGTGCCAGCAGCCCTAGGGCGAGCTCCTACAATGAGCAGTTCTTC. It codes for CASSPRASSYNEQFF. The V and J genes are TRBV7-8 and TRBJ2-1, with D unclear. The CDR3 covers 15 residues. Looked up from germline, CDR1 is SGHVS and CDR2 is FQNEAQ. V lost 5 bases, J lost 0 bases, and 11 bases lay in between.

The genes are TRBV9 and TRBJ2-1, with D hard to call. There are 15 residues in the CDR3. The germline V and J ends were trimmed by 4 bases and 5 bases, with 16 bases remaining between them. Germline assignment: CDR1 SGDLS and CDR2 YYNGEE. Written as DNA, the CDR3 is TGTGCCAGCAGCTACGGGCGTCTAAGGGACAATGAGCAGTTCTTC. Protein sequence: CASSYGRLRDNEQFF.

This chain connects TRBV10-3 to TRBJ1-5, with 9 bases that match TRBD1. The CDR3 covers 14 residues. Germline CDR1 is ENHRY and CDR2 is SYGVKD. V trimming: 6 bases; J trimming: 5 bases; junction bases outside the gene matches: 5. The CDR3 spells CAISTGQGYQPQHF. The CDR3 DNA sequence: TGTGCCATCAGCACGGGACAGGGTTATCAGCCCCAGCATTTT.

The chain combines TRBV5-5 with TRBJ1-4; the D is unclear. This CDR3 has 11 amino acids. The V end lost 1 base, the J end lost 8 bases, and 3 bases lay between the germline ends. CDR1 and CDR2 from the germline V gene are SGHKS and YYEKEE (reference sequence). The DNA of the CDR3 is TGTGCCAGCAGCTTGCTGGAAAAACTGTTTTTT. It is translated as CASSLLEKLFF.